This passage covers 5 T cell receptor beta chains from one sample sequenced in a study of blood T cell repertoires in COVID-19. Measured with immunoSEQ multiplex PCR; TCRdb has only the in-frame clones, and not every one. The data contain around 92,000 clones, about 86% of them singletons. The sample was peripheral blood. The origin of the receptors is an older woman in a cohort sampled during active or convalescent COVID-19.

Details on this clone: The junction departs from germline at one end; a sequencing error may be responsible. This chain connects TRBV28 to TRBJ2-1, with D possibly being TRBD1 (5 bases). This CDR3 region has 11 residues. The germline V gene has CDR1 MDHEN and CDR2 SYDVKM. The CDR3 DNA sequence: TGTGCCAGCAGTCAACCAAGGGGCCAGATCTTC. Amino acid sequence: CASSQPRGQIF.

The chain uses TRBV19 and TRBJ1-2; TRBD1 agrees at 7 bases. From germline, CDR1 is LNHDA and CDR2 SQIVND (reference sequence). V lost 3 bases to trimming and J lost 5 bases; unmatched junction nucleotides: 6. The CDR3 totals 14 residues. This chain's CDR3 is CASSISGQRYGYTF. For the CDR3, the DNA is TGTGCCAGTAGTATCTCGGGACAGCGTTATGGCTACACCTTC.

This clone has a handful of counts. CDR3 residues: CASSKKSGSSYNSPLHF. The CDR3 DNA follows: TGTGCCAGCAGCAAAAAAAGCGGGAGCTCCTATAATTCACCCCTCCACTTT. The chain recombines TRBV21-1 with TRBJ1-6. TRBV21-1 is an annotated pseudogene. The length of the CDR3 is 17 residues.

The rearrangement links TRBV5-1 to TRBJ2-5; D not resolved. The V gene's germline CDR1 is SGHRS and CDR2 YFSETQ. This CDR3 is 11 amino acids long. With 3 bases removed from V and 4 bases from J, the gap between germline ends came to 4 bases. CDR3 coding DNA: TGCGCCAGCAGCTCTCCAGAGACCCAGTACTTC. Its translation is CASSSPETQYF.

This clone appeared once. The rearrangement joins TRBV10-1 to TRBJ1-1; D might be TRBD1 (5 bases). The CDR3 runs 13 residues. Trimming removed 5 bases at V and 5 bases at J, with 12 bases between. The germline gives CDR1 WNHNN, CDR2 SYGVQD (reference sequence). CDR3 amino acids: CASSPGLLTEAFF. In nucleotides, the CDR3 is TGCGCCAGCAGTCCAGGGTTGTTAACTGAAGCTTTCTTT.